The source of this T cell receptor beta chain is a study of T cells in Graves' hyperthyroidism and ophthalmopathy. This clonotype has at least ten counts. Trimming left V 0 bases short and J 1 base short, with 9 bases between. Germline V gene sequence: CDR1 GTSNPN, CDR2 SVGIG (reference sequence). CDR3 length equals 14 residues. Stable Graves' hyperthyroidism denoted no ophthalmopathy progression over 18 months. It was RNA transcripts that yielded the amplified TCR beta CDR3 regions. Carried out on the TCR CDR3, a first-round RT-PCR used the HTBI primer set. TCRdb passed the multiplex PCR reads through MiXCR, listing each CDR3 protein once. The sample holds about 590,000 distinct CDR3 sequences, 15% to 19% seen once.

V usage is TRBV30 and J usage is TRBJ1-1, with unresolved D. Material for sequencing was blood. This clonotype was sampled from a woman aged 25 to 39 with Graves' hyperthyroidism. CDR3 in DNA: TGTGCCTGGAGTGTTGGGGTCCGGAACACTGAAGCTTTCTTT. Protein sequence: CAWSVGVRNTEAFF. The full variable domain, in which reference TRBV30 and TRBJ1-1 provide the parts outside the CDR3, is SQTIHQWPATLVQPVGSPLSLECTVEGTSNPNLYWYRQAAGRGLQLLFYSVGIGQISSEVPQNLSASRPQDRQFILSSKKLLLSDSGFYLCAWSVGVRNTEAFFGQGTRLTVV.